The 15 T cell receptor beta chains below all came from one sample that was sequenced in a study of T cell changes during pregnancy in multiple sclerosis (dated by TCRdb to about 2019). The method was the immunoSEQ multiplex PCR assay. Not all clones reach the TCRdb copy of this immuneACCESS table, which keeps in-frame sequences only. Checked studies attribute under half of the gap to unresolved V genes and leave the rest unexplained. This sample has about 36,000 clones in its table, and 85% to 95% of those were observed once. 0.41% of the sample is in the top ten clones. The sequencing used CD4+ T cells from peripheral blood mononuclear cells, collected in the first trimester of pregnancy. The receptors originated from a female donor with multiple sclerosis, enrolled in a pregnancy study.

V and J are TRBV7-9 and TRBJ1-4; D might be TRBD1 (6 bases). The CDR3 consists of 14 residues. V dropped 5 bases and J dropped 4 bases, with 11 bases sitting between them. Per the germline V gene, CDR1 is SEHNR and CDR2 is FQNEAQ (reference sequence). CDR3 region: CASSPDRNNEKLFF. In DNA, the CDR3 is TGTGCCAGCAGCCCGGACAGAAATAATGAAAAACTGTTTTTT.

The genes are TRBV9 and TRBJ1-2, with 8 bases identical to TRBD1. This CDR3 contains 15 residues. With V trimmed by 4 bases and J by 4 bases, 9 bases remained unmatched. Per the germline V gene, CDR1 is SGDLS and CDR2 is YYNGEE. CDR3 protein: CASSPLGQGGYGYTF. For the CDR3, the DNA is TGTGCCAGCAGCCCCTTAGGACAGGGCGGCTATGGCTACACCTTC. Full variable domain (rest looked up from reference TRBV9 and TRBJ1-2): DSGVTQTPKHLITATGQRVTLRCSPRSGDLSVYWYQQSLDQGLQFLIQYYNGEERAKGNILERFSAQQFPDLHSELNLSSLELGDSALYFCASSPLGQGGYGYTFGSGTRLTVV.

The chain links TRBV5-1 to TRBJ2-5, with D tentatively TRBD2 (6 bases). Germline V gene data show CDR1 as SGHRS and CDR2 as YFSETQ. The CDR3 has 17 amino acids. Trimming cost V 0 bases and J 4 bases, with 19 bases left between them. DNA for the CDR3: TGCGCCAGCAGCTTGGCCCCTCTAGCGAGCTCCCCAGAGACCCAGTACTTC. Translating it yields CASSLAPLASSPETQYF.

The CDR3 DNA sequence: TGTGCCAGCAGCTTGGCCCGGGTAATCCTCCACTATGGCTACACCTTC. Translated, it gives CASSLARVILHYGYTF. This chain links TRBV5-5 with TRBJ1-2, with unresolved D. Trimming pared 0 bases from V and 3 bases from J, leaving 15 bases between. This CDR3 region has 16 residues. Germline lookup yields CDR1 SGHKS and CDR2 YYEKEE (reference sequence). Looking up the rest from reference TRBV5-5 and TRBJ1-2 gives the full variable domain: DAGVTQSPTHLIKTRGQQVTLRCSPISGHKSVSWYQQVLGQGPQFIFQYYEKEERGRGNFPDRFSARQFPNYSSELNVNALLLGDSALYLCASSLARVILHYGYTFGSGTRLTVV.

J is TRBJ1-4 and V is TRBV28, with TRBD1 identical over 8 bases. The CDR3 covers 14 residues. V lost 2 bases and J lost 6; bases outside the gene matches: 2. From germline, CDR1 is MDHEN and CDR2 SYDVKM. Written as DNA, the CDR3 is TGTGCCAGCAGTTTAAGGACAGGGTATGAAAAACTGTTTTTT. Its protein product is CASSLRTGYEKLFF.

The chain uses TRBV7-7 and TRBJ2-1; 11 bases match TRBD2. V trimming: 8 bases; J trimming: 0 bases; junction bases outside the gene matches: 15. Germline lookup yields CDR1 SSHAT and CDR2 FNYEAQ (reference sequence). CDR3 length equals 19 residues. CDR3 residues: CASPFRRLAGGFSYNEQFF. In DNA, the CDR3 is TGTGCCAGCCCCTTCAGGAGGCTAGCGGGGGGTTTCTCCTACAATGAGCAGTTCTTC.

This clone was observed a few times. The gene calls are TRBV7-2 and TRBJ2-1; 10 nucleotides agree with TRBD1. Germline V gives CDR1 SGHTA, CDR2 FQGNSA. This CDR3 is 13 amino acids long. V lost 5 bases, J lost 14 bases, and 9 bases stayed unmatched. The CDR3 sequence: CASSRGQGDREFF. The CDR3 nucleotides are TGTGCCAGCAGCCGTGGACAGGGGGATAGGGAGTTCTTC.

The V gene is TRBV6-5, the J gene TRBJ1-2, with 7 bases matching TRBD1. The length of the CDR3 is 13 residues. The germline V gene has CDR1 MNHEY and CDR2 SVGAGI. With V trimmed by 2 bases and J by 9 bases, 6 bases remained unmatched. For the CDR3, the DNA is TGTGCCAGCAGTTACATCCTAGGGGGCAGCTACACCTTC. This gives the protein CASSYILGGSYTF.

There are a few counts of this clone. This chain joins TRBV10-3 and TRBJ2-1; TRBD2 is a possible D gene (7 bases). There are 16 residues in the CDR3. Germline CDR1 ENHRY, CDR2 SYGVKD. V shed 6 bases and J shed 1 base, with 16 bases lying between them. As DNA, the CDR3 is TGTGCCATCAGCTTCTCAGGGGAGGGTTCCTACAATGAGCAGTTCTTC. Translating it yields CAISFSGEGSYNEQFF.

This sequence joins TRBV7-8 and TRBJ2-3; a weak D match, TRBD2 (6 bases). The V end was cut by 6 bases, the J end by 3 bases, with 10 bases between. This CDR3 is built from 13 residues. The V gene's germline CDR1 is SGHVS and CDR2 FQNEAQ. This CDR3 reads CASSRLVTDTQYF. CDR3 DNA: TGTGCCAGCAGTCGACTAGTAACAGATACGCAGTATTTT.

The chain uses TRBV28 and TRBJ1-1; maybe TRBD1 (5 bases). The CDR3 covers 14 residues. Germline CDR1 is MDHEN and CDR2 is SYDVKM. Trimming removed 0 bases at V and 1 base at J, with 6 bases between. DNA of the CDR3: TGTGCCAGCAGTTTATGGACAGAGAACACTGAAGCTTTCTTT. This gives the protein CASSLWTENTEAFF.

The J gene is TRBJ1-3, the V gene TRBV7-6; 8 positions match TRBD1. The germline V gene encodes CDR1 SGHVS and CDR2 FNYEAQ. The J segment lost 5 bases and the V segment lost 4 bases, leaving 7 bases of the junction unmatched. The CDR3 runs 15 residues. The CDR3 region is CASSSGTGSRNTIYF. The CDR3 DNA sequence: TGTGCCAGCAGCTCTGGGACAGGCAGTAGAAACACCATATATTTT. Drawing the rest from reference TRBV7-6 and TRBJ1-3, the complete variable domain is GAGVSQSPRYKVTKRGQDVALRCDPISGHVSLYWYRQALGQGPEFLTYFNYEAQQDKSGLPNDRFSAERPEGSISTLTIQRTEQRDSAMYRCASSSGTGSRNTIYFGEGSWLTVV.

This chain uses TRBV27 with TRBJ1-6; D call uncertain. The CDR3 sequence is 14 residues long. The V end was cut by 3 bases, the J end by 0 bases, with 3 bases between. Germline V CDR1 and CDR2: MNHEY, SMNVEV (reference sequence). The CDR3 region has the DNA TGTGCCAGCAGTTTGAGCTCCTATAATTCACCCCTCCACTTT. Its protein is CASSLSSYNSPLHF.

The rearrangement links TRBV15 to TRBJ1-1, with D unclear. This CDR3 region has 12 residues. Germline CDR1 and CDR2: LNHNV and YYDKDF (reference sequence). Trimming removed 3 bases from V and 7 bases from J, with 9 bases in between. CDR3 residues: CATSSDLFEAFF. The CDR3 bases are TGTGCCACCAGCAGCGACTTGTTTGAAGCTTTCTTT.

The J gene is TRBJ2-4, the V gene TRBV2, with 11 bases lining up with TRBD1. Germline assignment: CDR1 SNHLY and CDR2 FYNNEI. The CDR3 consists of 13 residues. Trimming at V came to 8 bases and at J to 7 bases, leaving 4 bases not matched to a gene. Here the CDR3 DNA reads TGTGCCAGCGACCGGACAGGGGGCAACATTCAGTACTTC. Protein product: CASDRTGGNIQYF.